The T cell receptor (beta chain) under discussion was sequenced for a study of neurological immune-mediated disorders. Sorted libraries were made with about a million CD4+ or CD8+ T cells. At least ten counts were recorded for this clonotype. The CDR3 runs 15 residues. Trimming cost V 0 bases and J 0 bases, with 9 bases left between them. CDR1 DFQATT and CDR2 SNEGSKA come from the germline V gene (reference sequence). Synthesis of cDNA used 5'RACE (with 10-nucleotide random UMIs). TCRdb processed the 5' RACE reads anew with MiXCR; each CDR3 protein has one entry. The sample lists around 20,000 distinct CDR3 sequences, around 15% occurring once.

Material for sequencing was CD4+ T cells from blood. This TCR derives from a woman aged 60 to 75 with HTLV-1-associated myelopathy (HAM/TSP). The V and J genes are TRBV20-1 and TRBJ2-4; no reliable D call. CDR3 amino acids: CSARDRRLAKNIQYF. The CDR3 nucleotides read TGCAGTGCTAGAGATCGAAGGCTAGCCAAAAACATTCAGTACTTC.